This T cell receptor beta chain was recovered during a study of Ad26.COV2.S vaccination and SARS-CoV-2 variants. In the study overall: Donor participated within the Ad26.COV2.S arm of the COV1001 trial. Study conclusions and caveats: Post-vaccination breadth of spike-specific CD8+ and CD4+ T cell responses was reportedly substantial. Possible underestimation of total T cell responses by the TCR breadth and depth analyses was noted.

Comment on this clone: Its antigen is as yet unknown.

The treatment was: around 19 received Ad26.COV2.S at low or high dose, single or two shots; roughly five received placebo; per-sample allocation not given. Material that was analyzed had been drawn on day 63 after the first vaccine or placebo injection. Spike of the Wuhan-strain SARS-CoV-2 was expressed by an Ad26 vector, which formed the vaccine. Clones were read by immunoSEQ multiplex PCR, and TCRdb kept only the in-frame ones, dropping some. The sample includes some 480,000 clones, approximately 88% of them seen just once. The CDR3 spans 14 residues. The germline gives CDR1 SGHNT, CDR2 YYREEE (reference sequence). The trim removed 4 bases at V and 7 bases at J, leaving 6 bases unmatched.

The specimen was peripheral blood, collected in a trial of Ad26.COV2.S vaccine versus placebo. The chain uses TRBV5-4 and TRBJ2-1; 9 bases are shared with TRBD1. The source of this sequence is a person aged 18-65 years who received the Ad26.COV2.S COVID-19 vaccine or a placebo. Here the CDR3 DNA reads TGTGCCAGCAGCCCCGGGACAGGGTCGAATGAGCAGTTCTTC. It yields the protein CASSPGTGSNEQFF.